A single sample is the source of the 16 T cell receptor beta chains below, sequenced in a study of blood T cell repertoires in COVID-19. Assay: immunoSEQ multiplex PCR; the TCRdb copy retains only in-frame clones and omits some. The sample carries roughly 130,000 clones, over 75% recorded once. Material for sequencing was peripheral blood. All receptors derive from a woman in her sixties with acute or convalescent COVID-19.

The CDR3: CATSAGTGGPGANVLTF. In DNA form, the CDR3 reads TGTGCCACCAGTGCAGGGACGGGGGGCCCTGGGGCCAACGTCCTGACTTTC. The chain recombines TRBV24-1 with TRBJ2-6; possibly TRBD2 for D (7 bases). Germline V CDR1 and CDR2: KGHDR, SFDVKD. The CDR3 spans 17 residues. Trimming pared 5 bases from V and 2 bases from J, leaving 15 bases between.

This chain uses TRBV11-2 with TRBJ2-2; D may be TRBD2 (6 bases). This CDR3 is built from 16 residues. Deletions cut 4 bases from V and 1 base from J, with 13 bases between. Germline CDR1 SGHAT, CDR2 FQNNGV. The CDR3 here is CASSSPGLQNTGELFF. Here the CDR3 DNA reads TGTGCCAGCAGCTCCCCGGGACTCCAGAACACCGGGGAGCTGTTTTTT.

The CDR3 DNA sequence: TGTGCCAGCAGCCGGGCCGGGACAGGGGCTGAAGCTTTCTTT. This gives the protein CASSRAGTGAEAFF. The rearrangement links TRBV3-1 (or the pseudogene TRBV3-2) to TRBJ1-1; 10 bases line up with TRBD1. Per germline, CDR1 LGHDT and CDR2 YNNKEL (reference sequence). CDR3 length: 14 residues. V dropped 4 bases and J dropped 6; count of bases not matched to a gene: 5.

This chain joins TRBV6-5 and TRBJ2-1; 12 bases line up with TRBD2. CDR1 MNHEY and CDR2 SVGAGI come from the germline V gene. This CDR3 is built from 13 residues. J gave up 12 bases and V 7 bases, and 7 bases lay outside the gene matches. The CDR3 region is CASTTLAGGSQFF. CDR3 DNA: TGTGCCAGCACCACACTAGCGGGAGGATCGCAGTTCTTC.

The chain recombines TRBV2 with TRBJ2-3; 8 bases map to TRBD2. Per germline, CDR1 SNHLY and CDR2 FYNNEI. The length of the CDR3 is 14 residues. V shed 4 bases and J 2 bases; nucleotides not matched to a gene: 2. The CDR3 spells CASSAGLATDTQYF. The CDR3 region has the DNA TGTGCCAGCAGTGCCGGACTAGCCACAGATACGCAGTATTTT.

The rearrangement joins TRBV28 to TRBJ2-5, with D perhaps TRBD2 (6 bases). CDR1 and CDR2 (germline): MDHEN, SYDVKM. The CDR3 has 15 amino acids. V was cut by 5 bases and J by 5 bases, with 18 bases left in between. CDR3 nucleotides: TGTGCCAGCAGTCTTGTTGGCGGGGTGATGGAGACCCAGTACTTC. Protein sequence: CASSLVGGVMETQYF. The variable domain in full, completed from reference TRBV28 and TRBJ2-5, reads DVKVTQSSRYLVKRTGEKVFLECVQDMDHENMFWYRQDPGLGLRLIYFSYDVKMKEKGDIPEGYSVSREKKERFSLILESASTNQTSMYLCASSLVGGVMETQYFGPGTRLLVL.

This clone showed up just a few times. The chain uses TRBV3-1 (or the pseudogene TRBV3-2) and TRBJ1-5; D perhaps matches TRBD1 (5 bases). Germline-derived CDR1 and CDR2 are LGHDT and YNNKEL (reference sequence). Trimming removed 0 bases from V and 6 bases from J, with 12 bases in between. This CDR3 comprises 15 residues. The chain's CDR3 is CASSQDSGPGQPQHF. The CDR3, as DNA: TGTGCCAGCAGCCAAGATTCAGGGCCGGGTCAGCCCCAGCATTTT.

There are a few counts of this clone. The rearrangement uses TRBV3-1 (or the pseudogene TRBV3-2) and TRBJ2-1; D is ambiguous. V lost 1 base, J lost 8 bases, and 9 bases lay in between. The CDR3 totals 13 residues. Germline V gene data show CDR1 as LGHDT and CDR2 as YNNKEL (reference sequence). CDR3 in DNA: TGTGCCAGCAGCCAAGCAGTTGTCTATGAGCAGTTCTTC. Residues: CASSQAVVYEQFF.

CDR3 loop: CASSLASGSVDEQYF. The CDR3 region has the DNA TGCGCCAGCAGCTTGGCTAGCGGGAGTGTCGACGAGCAGTACTTC. This chain connects TRBV5-1 to TRBJ2-7, with 10 bases fitting TRBD2. The CDR3 consists of 15 residues. The V gene end was trimmed by 0 bases and the J gene end by 5 bases; junction bases not matched to a gene: 5. Germline CDR1 is SGHRS and CDR2 is YFSETQ.

J is TRBJ2-1 and V is TRBV6-5; TRBD2 matches 15 bases. Germline V gives CDR1 MNHEY, CDR2 SVGAGI. CDR3 size: 15 residues. The J segment lost 9 bases and the V segment lost 4 bases, leaving 4 bases of the junction unmatched. Here the CDR3 DNA reads TGTGCCAGCAGTTGGACTAGCGGGAGGGCTACTGAGCAGTTCTTC. Residues: CASSWTSGRATEQFF.

This clone has only one observation. The CDR3 protein is CASTPGGVDTQYF. CDR3 DNA sequence: TGTGCCAGCACCCCGGGGGGCGTGGATACGCAGTATTTT. The chain uses TRBV6-5 and TRBJ2-3, with D perhaps matching TRBD2 (7 bases). Germline V gives CDR1 MNHEY, CDR2 SVGAGI. Trimming left V 7 bases short and J 6 bases short, with 14 bases between. The CDR3 contains 13 residues.

The chain joins TRBV3-1 (or the pseudogene TRBV3-2) to TRBJ2-3; no reliable D call. V lost 8 bases and J 4 bases, leaving 13 bases between the germline ends. The CDR3 covers 13 residues. The germline gives CDR1 LGHDT, CDR2 YNNKEL (reference sequence). The CDR3 region is CASRRSAADTQYF. Written as DNA, the CDR3 is TGTGCCAGCCGTCGGAGTGCAGCAGATACGCAGTATTTT.

The rearrangement links TRBV7-9 to TRBJ1-2, with D maybe TRBD1 (5 bases). The CDR3 totals 14 residues. Germline V gives CDR1 SEHNR, CDR2 FQNEAQ (reference sequence). V shed 3 bases and J shed 14 bases, with 22 bases lying between them. DNA of the CDR3: TGTGCCAGCAGCTTTGACCCGTTTGGGGGGAGGAAGACCTTC. As protein: CASSFDPFGGRKTF. Looking up the rest from reference TRBV7-9 and TRBJ1-2 gives the full variable domain: DTGVSQNPRHKITKRGQNVTFRCDPISEHNRLYWYRQTLGQGPEFLTYFQNEAQLEKSRLLSDRFSAERPKGSFSTLEIQRTEQGDSAMYLCASSFDPFGGRKTFGSGTRLTVV.

The rearrangement uses TRBV5-1 and TRBJ2-1; 13 nucleotides agree with TRBD2. The CDR3 is 15 amino acids. CDR1 SGHRS and CDR2 YFSETQ come from the germline V gene. Losses at the gene ends were 3 bases for V and 10 bases for J; bases not matched to a gene: 7. For the CDR3, the DNA is TGCGCCAGCAGCTCGCGGACTAGCGGGAGAGGAGAGCAGTTCTTC. This gives the protein CASSSRTSGRGEQFF.

The J gene is TRBJ1-1, the V gene TRBV19, with 7 bases matching TRBD1. The CDR3 totals 13 residues. V trimming: 4 bases; J trimming: 8 bases; junction bases outside the gene matches: 7. The germline gives CDR1 LNHDA, CDR2 SQIVND (reference sequence). CDR3 nucleotide sequence: TGTGCCAGTAGTAGGACAGGCCAATCCGAAGCTTTCTTT. Amino acids: CASSRTGQSEAFF.

This rearrangement joins TRBV7-2 to TRBJ2-4, with 8 bases that match TRBD1. Unmatched junction bases numbered 3, after V lost 1 base and J lost 1 base. Germline V lookup: CDR1 SGHTA, CDR2 FQGNSA. This CDR3 spans 16 amino acids. CDR3 sequence (DNA): TGTGCCAGCAGCTTAGGTGCAGGGGGCGCCAAAAACATTCAGTACTTC. Translation: CASSLGAGGAKNIQYF. Looking up the rest from reference TRBV7-2 and TRBJ2-4 gives the full variable domain: GAGVSQSPSNKVTEKGKDVELRCDPISGHTALYWYRQSLGQGLEFLIYFQGNSAPDKSGLPSDRFSAERTGGSVSTLTIQRTQQEDSAVYLCASSLGAGGAKNIQYFGAGTRLSVL.